A single T cell receptor (beta chain) is shown here with its context. Per the original methods: Estimation of nucleated cell counts relied on the amplification of reference gene primers. Sequencing was performed with immunoSEQ multiplex PCR; in TCRdb, only in-frame clones are kept and a portion is missing. V and J calls plus clone size are reproduced from that table; the DNA served to infer D and trimming. The sample contains over 85,000 clones, 80% to 90% of which appear only once. The data belong to a study of blood T cell repertoires in COVID-19. The CDR3 contains 16 residues. Germline-derived CDR1 and CDR2 are LNHDA and SQIVND (reference sequence). The ends lost 9 bases at V and 1 base at J; junction bases unmatched: 11.

The TCR sequence derives from a human donor in a cohort sampled during active COVID-19. The sequencing input was peripheral blood. The chain combines TRBV19 with TRBJ2-7, with 11 bases that match TRBD1. CDR3 nucleotides: TGTGCCAGCCGGGGCTTCGGACAGGGGGCTTCCTACGAGCAGTACTTC. Residues: CASRGFGQGASYEQYF.